Sequencing of this T cell receptor (beta chain) was carried out in a study of shared clonotypes between healthy human individuals. On the study more broadly: Ranging from 18 to 49 in age, donors were a couple of women and three men.

Of note for this clone: Antigen: not known.

CD45RO-negative CD8 cells positively selected for CCR7 made up the naive population, which excluded terminally differentiated effector memory CD45RA+ cells. Per the study methods: Junction-only immunoSEQ sequences carried no quality scores, so filtering differed. Sequencing used immunoSEQ multiplex PCR; TCRdb keeps in-frame clones, though not all of them. Clone size and the V and J calls come from that table; the DNA yielded D and trimming. The sample lists 2 million or so clones; 85% to 95% were seen once. The germline CDR1 and CDR2 sequences are SEHNR and FQNEAQ (reference sequence). The V gene lost 2 bases and the J gene lost 4 bases, with 18 bases spanning the gap. The CDR3 length is 16 residues. Study results and caveats: Sharing across a handful of donors was seen in 4.5% to 5.5% of naive CD4 clonotypes.

The chain is built from TRBV7-9 and TRBJ2-7, with D possibly being TRBD1 (6 bases). This sequence was found in a man aged 18 to 30 in good health. Sequenced input: naive CD8+ T cells sorted from blood. DNA of the CDR3: TGTGCCAGCAGCTTATTCCCCGGACAGACAACTTACGAGCAGTACTTC. It codes for CASSLFPGQTTYEQYF.